This TCR beta chain appears in the sequencing data of a study of shared clonotypes between healthy human individuals. Study observations and caveats: Shared across a handful of donors were around 4.7% of the naive CD4 clonotypes. Represented diversity (both genetic and exposure-history) was limited by the small number of donors.

Splitting of each subset's genomic DNA was done evenly across several immunoSEQ plates. Profiled with immunoSEQ multiplex PCR; TCRdb holds only in-frame clones, not every one. In the table there are 2,500,000 or so clones, around 90% of which are singletons. V shed 2 bases and J shed 6 bases, with 13 bases lying between them. Looked up from germline, CDR1 is LNHNV and CDR2 is YYDKDF (reference sequence). This CDR3 spans 14 amino acids. It was into CD45RA+ naive and CD45RA-negative memory subsets that the CD4+ cells were split. With respect to this clone: Its target is unknown.

The chain couples TRBV15 to TRBJ1-2; D remains ambiguous. The sequenced sample consisted of naive CD4+ T cells sorted from blood. Subset denoted: CD45RA+ positively selected. This TCR derives from a man younger than 35 in good health. CDR3 sequence reads: CATSRQAEPHGYTF. As DNA, the CDR3 is TGTGCCACCAGCAGACAGGCCGAGCCCCATGGCTACACCTTC. The whole variable domain, filled in from reference TRBV15 and TRBJ1-2, reads DAMVIQNPRYQVTQFGKPVTLSCSQTLNHNVMYWYQQKSSQAPKLLFHYYDKDFNNEADTPDNFQSRRPNTSFCFLDIRSPGLGDTAMYLCATSRQAEPHGYTFGSGTRLTVV.